These 8 T cell receptor beta chains originate from one sample sequenced in a study of T cell responses to AZD1222 COVID-19 vaccine (dated by TCRdb to the early 2020s). Receptor amplification or capture employed the immunoSEQ multiplex PCR assay. Held by TCRdb, this immuneACCESS table contains in-frame sequences only and omits some clones. Under half of the omission traces to an unresolved V gene where checked; the cause of the rest is unknown. For this sample there are about 130,000 clones; about 88% appear just once. Roughly 4% of the sample is taken by the ten largest. The time point label of this sample denotes: baseline before first vaccination. Material: peripheral blood, obtained on day 0 of AZD1222 vaccination. Receptors were obtained from an adult in good health.

The chain uses TRBV28 and TRBJ1-2, with D uncertain. In germline, CDR1 is MDHEN, CDR2 SYDVKM. Deletions cut 4 bases from V and 2 bases from J, with 5 bases between. The CDR3 has 12 amino acids. In DNA, the CDR3 is TGTGCCAGCAGTTGGGCCAACTATGGCTACACCTTC. Translating it yields CASSWANYGYTF.

This clone came up once. J is TRBJ2-3 and V is TRBV7-3; D ambiguous. The CDR3 length is 14 residues. With 0 bases removed from V and 0 bases from J, the gap between germline ends came to 4 bases. Germline CDR1 SGHTA, CDR2 FQGTGA. The CDR3 reads CASSLTGSTDTQYF. DNA for the CDR3: TGTGCCAGCAGCTTAACGGGCAGCACAGATACGCAGTATTTT.

V gene TRBV9 combines with J gene TRBJ1-1, with D perhaps matching TRBD1 (5 bases). This CDR3 spans 14 amino acids. Germline loops: CDR1 SGDLS, CDR2 YYNGEE. V was shortened by 7 bases and J by 5 bases, with 18 bases between the two germline ends. The CDR3 coding sequence is TGTGCCAGCTCCCTCTCTGGGGGAAGTACTGAAGCTTTCTTT. It specifies CASSLSGGSTEAFF.

The chain has TRBV27 and TRBJ1-1, with D unclear. The CDR3 contains 15 residues. The germline V and J ends were trimmed by 1 base and 1 base, with 10 bases remaining between them. The germline V gene encodes CDR1 MNHEY and CDR2 SMNVEV (reference sequence). The DNA for the CDR3 is TGTGCCAGCAGTTTATTCGGGGAAAGGAACACTGAAGCTTTCTTT. Protein: CASSLFGERNTEAFF.

The CDR3 reads CATSRDLRGGELFF. DNA of the CDR3: TGTGCCACCAGCAGAGATCTCAGGGGCGGGGAGCTGTTTTTT. The chain links TRBV15 to TRBJ2-2, with a weak D call TRBD1 (6 bases). Trimming removed 0 bases at V and 7 bases at J, with 9 bases between. The CDR3 covers 14 residues. Germline CDR1 reads LNHNV; CDR2 reads YYDKDF (reference sequence).

The DNA of the CDR3 is TGTGCCAGCAGCTCCAGAGGGAATGGGGCCAACTATGGCTACACCTTC. Translated, it gives CASSSRGNGANYGYTF. This chain connects TRBV7-8 to TRBJ1-2; D is possibly TRBD1 (5 bases). Germline CDR1 and CDR2: SGHVS and FQNEAQ. Deletions cut 4 bases from V and 2 bases from J, with 17 bases between. The CDR3 is 16 amino acids.

V is TRBV28 and J is TRBJ1-4; D perhaps matches TRBD1 (5 bases). V lost 6 bases, J lost 0 bases, and 20 bases lay in between. The CDR3 has 18 residues. Germline lookup yields CDR1 MDHEN and CDR2 SYDVKM. In nucleotides, the CDR3 is TGTGCCAGCAGCCGGGACGTCCCACAGCCATCAACTAATGAAAAACTGTTTTTT. Its translation: CASSRDVPQPSTNEKLFF.

This clone was counted at least ten times. This chain joins TRBV10-3 and TRBJ2-7, with 8 bases that match TRBD1. V lost 3 bases, J lost 0 bases, and 7 bases stayed unmatched. The CDR3 runs to 16 residues. Per germline, CDR1 ENHRY and CDR2 SYGVKD. Here the CDR3 DNA reads TGTGCCATCAGTGACCCGGGACAGGCGAGCTCCTACGAGCAGTACTTC. This encodes CAISDPGQASSYEQYF.